The 20 T cell receptor beta chains below come from one sample, sequenced in a study of T cells in Graves' hyperthyroidism and ophthalmopathy (dated by TCRdb to between 2018 and 2021). The protocol used for the library was multiplex PCR. The run used an Illumina HiSeq 2000. The TCR beta CDR3 regions were amplified from the RNA transcripts. A first-round RT-PCR of the TCR CDR3 used the HTBI primer set with the Qiagen OneStep RT-PCR kit. TCRdb passed the public sequencing reads through fastp at Q25 and MiXCR, retaining productive beta sequences. Entries are consolidated by CDR3 protein sequence, retaining the most common genes and DNA. For this sample there are 45,000 to 60,000 distinct CDR3 sequences; around half appear just once. Around an eighth of the sample belongs to the ten largest clones. Specimen: blood. These receptors were collected from a woman in her 30s with Graves' ophthalmopathy.

The chain couples TRBV19 to TRBJ1-1; D is uncertain. Trimming removed 2 bases from V and 6 bases from J, with 13 bases in between. The CDR3 is 14 amino acids. CDR1 and CDR2 (germline): LNHDA, SQIVND (reference sequence). CDR3 in DNA: TGTGCCAGTAGTATAACGGGAGGGAGTGCTGAAGCTTTCTTT. Encoded protein: CASSITGGSAEAFF.

In its sample, this clonotype was seen once. The genes are TRBV6-4 and TRBJ1-6, with D possibly matching TRBD1 (6 bases). The CDR3 consists of 19 residues. Trimming shortened V by 6 bases and J by 4 bases, and 25 bases separated the two germline ends. CDR1 and CDR2 (germline): MRHNA, SNTAGT. The CDR3 DNA reads TGTGCCAGCAGGATAAAACAGGGCACAGATACGCAGTATAATTCACCCCTCCACTTT. Its protein is CASRIKQGTDTQYNSPLHF.

This clonotype occurred many times. The chain combines TRBV5-5 with TRBJ2-5; TRBD1 is a possible D gene (8 bases). V was clipped by 2 bases and J by 4 bases, with 24 bases between them. CDR3 length: 18 amino acids. Looked up from germline, CDR1 is SGHKS and CDR2 is YYEKEE (reference sequence). The DNA of the CDR3 is TGTGCCAGCAGCTTAGGACAGGGAGGGGGTGGCAAAGGAGAGACCCAGTACTTC. Its protein is CASSLGQGGGGKGETQYF.

This clonotype showed up many times. The chain employs TRBV4-1 and TRBJ1-6; D remains ambiguous. V lost 0 bases and J lost 7, with 10 bases in between. The germline gives CDR1 MGHRA, CDR2 YSYEKL. The CDR3 length is 15 residues. Here the CDR3 reads CASSQEGRLNSPLHF. The CDR3 bases are TGCGCCAGCAGCCAAGAAGGCAGGTTGAATTCACCCCTCCACTTT.

A word on this clonotype: This may be a read error: a much more frequent sequence differs by one nucleotide. This chain connects TRBV27 to TRBJ2-1; D not certain. Deletions cut 6 bases from V and 6 bases from J, with 15 bases between. The CDR3 runs to 14 residues. From germline, CDR1 is MNHEY and CDR2 SMNVEV (reference sequence). The DNA of the CDR3 is TGTGCCAGCAGCTCTGGTACGTTGGGCAATGAGCAGTTCTTC. Its translation: CASSSGTLGNEQFF.

The rearrangement uses TRBV5-1 and TRBJ2-7; 9 bases agree with TRBD1. The last part of the DNA fits TRBJ2-5 better; the J call may be wrong. This CDR3 spans 14 amino acids. CDR1 and CDR2 from the germline V gene are SGHRS and YFSETQ. DNA of the CDR3: TGCGCCAGCAGTATGGACAGGGGCCAAGAGACCCAGTACTTC. It yields the protein CASSMDRGQETQYF.

About this clonotype: Germline and junction disagree at one end, which may indicate a read error. The chain carries TRBV20-1 and TRBJ2-1; possibly TRBD2 for D (5 bases). The CDR3 totals 13 residues. The V gene's germline CDR1 is DFQATT and CDR2 SNEGSKA (reference sequence). The CDR3 DNA sequence: TGCAGTGCTGGGCGGACTTGCGGTAATGAGCAGTCCTTC. Its translation is CSAGRTCGNEQSF.

This clonotype was seen ten or more times. This chain links TRBV12-3 or TRBV12-4 with TRBJ2-1; a possible D gene is TRBD2 (5 bases). The CDR3 length is 13 residues. V lost 6 bases and J lost 6, with 12 bases in between. CDR3 region: CASSTRTVNEQFF. DNA for the CDR3: TGTGCCAGCAGCACCCGGACTGTCAATGAGCAGTTCTTC.

The V call is TRBV20-1, the J call TRBJ1-5; possibly TRBD1 for D (5 bases). CDR3 length: 14 amino acids. The V end lost 5 bases, the J end lost 8 bases, and 19 bases lay between the germline ends. Germline V lookup: CDR1 DFQATT, CDR2 SNEGSKA (reference sequence). CDR3 nucleotides: TGCAGTGCTGAAACGGGGACTACGGCTAAGCCCCAGCATTTT. Translating it yields CSAETGTTAKPQHF.

This clonotype was counted ten times or more. The chain joins TRBV7-6 to TRBJ2-4, with D maybe TRBD1 (5 bases). In germline, CDR1 is SGHVS, CDR2 FNYEAQ. V was clipped by 6 bases and J by 0 bases, with 15 bases between them. The CDR3 is 16 amino acids. The DNA of the CDR3 is TGTGCCAGCAGTAAGAGCAGGGATCTAGCCAAAAACATTCAGTACTTC. Amino acids: CASSKSRDLAKNIQYF.

This clonotype has ten or more counts. This sequence joins TRBV9 and TRBJ1-5, with unresolved D. V was clipped by 4 bases and J by 7 bases, with 12 bases between them. The CDR3 is 13 amino acids. Germline V gives CDR1 SGDLS, CDR2 YYNGEE. The CDR3 protein is CASSRDHGQPQHF. The CDR3 DNA reads TGTGCCAGCAGCCGAGATCATGGGCAGCCCCAGCATTTT.

Note on this clonotype: One junction end disagrees with the germline gene, perhaps due to a read error. The rearrangement uses TRBV5-1 and TRBJ2-3; D may be TRBD1 or TRBD2 (5 bases each). CDR3 size: 14 residues. Per the germline V gene, CDR1 is SGHRS and CDR2 is YFSETQ. DNA of the CDR3: TGCGCCAGTCGGGGCGAGGGCGGCCCAGATACGCAGTGTTTT. This translates into CASRGEGGPDTQCF.

Many counts were recorded for this clonotype. This chain joins TRBV30 and TRBJ2-1, with D tentatively TRBD2 (6 bases). Trimming removed 3 bases from V and 6 bases from J, with 9 bases in between. Germline CDR1 is GTSNPN and CDR2 is SVGIG (reference sequence). The CDR3 covers 12 residues. The CDR3 region has the DNA TGTGCCTGGAGGACTAGTTCCAATGAGCAGTTCTTC. This codes for CAWRTSSNEQFF. The full variable domain, its missing parts supplied by reference TRBV30 and TRBJ2-1, is SQTIHQWPATLVQPVGSPLSLECTVEGTSNPNLYWYRQAAGRGLQLLFYSVGIGQISSEVPQNLSASRPQDRQFILSSKKLLLSDSGFYLCAWRTSSNEQFFGPGTRLTVL.

The rearrangement links TRBV2 to TRBJ2-7; 8 nucleotides align to TRBD2. V shed 4 bases, J shed 5 bases, and the junction held 16 bases outside the gene matches. The CDR3 runs to 17 residues. The germline gives CDR1 SNHLY, CDR2 FYNNEI. CDR3 amino acids: CASSARDLERESNEQYF. As DNA, the CDR3 is TGTGCCAGCAGTGCTAGAGATCTGGAGCGGGAGTCCAACGAGCAGTACTTC.

Comments on this clonotype: A much bigger clone sits one base away, suggesting this may be a read error. The rearrangement joins TRBV3-1 to TRBJ2-1; D is undetermined. CDR3 length: 12 residues. V lost 8 bases, J lost 7 bases, and 12 bases lay in between. Germline V gene lookup returns CDR1 LGHDT and CDR2 YNNKEL (reference sequence). The CDR3 loop is CASGRLGNEQFF. In nucleotides, the CDR3 is TGTGCCAGCGGCCGCCTAGGAAATGAGCAGTTCTTC.

The V and J genes are TRBV7-3 and TRBJ1-6; TRBD1 matches at 7 bases. Germline trimming cut 1 base from V and 10 bases from J; bases unmatched to any gene: 13. Germline lookup yields CDR1 SGHTA and CDR2 FQGTGA. This CDR3 region has 17 residues. CDR3 loop: CASSLRSPGGGGSPLHF. In DNA, the CDR3 is TGTGCCAGCAGCTTAAGGTCCCCCGGAGGGGGCGGCTCACCCCTCCACTTT.

Only one count was recorded for this clonotype. A much larger clone differs from this one at a single base, so this may be a read error. This chain uses TRBV7-8 with TRBJ1-1, with D possibly matching TRBD1 (6 bases). CDR3 length: 15 residues. V was trimmed by 5 bases and J by 6 bases, leaving 19 bases between them. Per the germline V gene, CDR1 is SGHVS and CDR2 is FQNEAQ. The CDR3 is CASSKPGGASAEAFF. Here the CDR3 DNA reads TGTGCCAGCAGCAAACCTGGGGGGGCCTCCGCTGAAGCTTTCTTT.

This clonotype was seen repeatedly, ten times or more. The chain combines TRBV7-9 with TRBJ2-5, with 7 nucleotides matching TRBD1. Germline V gene lookup returns CDR1 SEHNR and CDR2 FQNEAQ (reference sequence). The V segment lost 4 bases and the J segment 5 bases; nucleotides outside the gene matches: 7. The CDR3 is 14 residues long. The CDR3 DNA follows: TGTGCCAGCAGCTCCACGGGACAGATCGAGACCCAGTACTTC. Its translation is CASSSTGQIETQYF. The full variable domain, with the rest looked up from reference TRBV7-9 and TRBJ2-5, is DTGVSQNPRHKITKRGQNVTFRCDPISEHNRLYWYRQTLGQGPEFLTYFQNEAQLEKSRLLSDRFSAERPKGSFSTLEIQRTEQGDSAMYLCASSSTGQIETQYFGPGTRLLVL.

V and J are TRBV5-6 and TRBJ1-5; D is unresolved. The CDR3 extends over 12 amino acids. Trimming shortened V by 0 bases and J by 11 bases, and 9 bases separated the two germline ends. CDR1 is SGHDT, CDR2 YYEEEE, per germline. The chain's CDR3 is CASSLAWETQHF. The CDR3 DNA is TGTGCCAGCAGCTTGGCATGGGAGACCCAGCATTTT.

This clonotype was recorded many times. The rearrangement uses TRBV27 and TRBJ1-2; tentatively, D is TRBD1 (5 bases). Germline-derived CDR1 and CDR2 are MNHEY and SMNVEV (reference sequence). The V and J ends lost 2 bases and 8 bases respectively, with 9 bases between them. This CDR3 spans 12 amino acids. For the CDR3, the DNA is TGTGCCAGCAGTTTACAGGGAGGCGGCTACACCTTC. It encodes CASSLQGGGYTF.